Below are 23 T cell receptor beta chains sequenced from a single sample in a study of blood T cell repertoires in COVID-19. The repertoire was sequenced with immunoSEQ multiplex PCR; TCRdb's copy has only in-frame clones and lacks some. This table holds some 80,000 clones, about four fifths found once. Sequenced sample: peripheral blood. These receptors all stem from a human donor in a cohort sampled during active COVID-19.

The chain is built from TRBV3-1 (or the pseudogene TRBV3-2) and TRBJ2-1, with TRBD1 matching 12 bases. From germline, CDR1 is LGHDT and CDR2 YNNKEL (reference sequence). V dropped 4 bases and J dropped 9; count of bases not matched to a gene: 10. CDR3 length: 16 residues. CDR3 protein: CASSPMGGTGGSEQFF. CDR3 in DNA: TGTGCCAGCAGCCCGATGGGGGGGACAGGGGGCAGTGAGCAGTTCTTC.

The chain employs TRBV19 and TRBJ2-7; 10 nucleotides match TRBD1. The CDR3 runs 14 residues. CDR1 and CDR2 (germline): LNHDA, SQIVND (reference sequence). Trimming took 7 bases from V and 5 from J; bases not matched to a gene: 8. CDR3 nucleotides: TGTGCCAGTATTCGGGACAGGGGTCGCCACGAGCAGTACTTC. Translated: CASIRDRGRHEQYF.

The chain is built from TRBV7-3 and TRBJ2-2; maybe TRBD1 (6 bases). Germline loops: CDR1 SGHTA, CDR2 FQGTGA. This CDR3 spans 15 amino acids. Trimming removed 3 bases at V and 3 bases at J, with 11 bases between. The CDR3 loop reads CASSLGQAYTGELFF. The CDR3 DNA reads as TGTGCCAGCAGCTTGGGACAAGCGTACACCGGGGAGCTGTTTTTT.

This clone appeared once. The chain recombines TRBV6-5 with TRBJ1-4, with D possibly TRBD1 on 6 matching bases. This CDR3 region has 16 residues. In germline, CDR1 is MNHEY, CDR2 SVGAGI. Trimming took 2 bases from V and 4 from J, leaving 14 bases between them. CDR3 bases: TGTGCCAGCAGTTACCCCTCAGGGGTAAGTAATGAAAAACTGTTTTTT. Translation gives CASSYPSGVSNEKLFF.

This clone was recorded only once. The chain links TRBV5-1 to TRBJ2-1; TRBD2 is a possible D gene (6 bases). V was cut by 1 base and J by 3 bases, with 11 bases left in between. CDR3 length: 15 amino acids. The germline V gene has CDR1 SGHRS and CDR2 YFSETQ. CDR3 sequence (DNA): TGCGCCAGCAGCTTGACCGGGGGAGACTACAATGAGCAGTTCTTC. Translation: CASSLTGGDYNEQFF.

The rearrangement joins TRBV18 to TRBJ1-4; D unclear. The V and J ends lost 6 bases and 8 bases respectively, with 16 bases between them. CDR3 length equals 14 residues. CDR1 KGHSH and CDR2 LQKENI come from the germline V gene. CDR3 residues: CASSTLREPEKLFF. The CDR3, as DNA: TGTGCCAGCTCCACCTTGAGAGAGCCGGAAAAACTGTTTTTT.

The chain employs TRBV10-2 and TRBJ1-3, with 10 bases identical to TRBD1. Trimming cost V 6 bases and J 0 bases; bases outside gene matches: 5. Germline V lookup: CDR1 WSHSY, CDR2 SAAADI. The CDR3 is 16 amino acids. CDR3 sequence: CASRGTGVVSGNTIYF. For the CDR3, the DNA is TGCGCCAGCAGGGGGACAGGGGTCGTCTCTGGAAACACCATATATTTT.

V gene TRBV18 combines with J gene TRBJ2-1; tentatively, D is TRBD2 (5 bases). With 2 bases removed from V and 0 bases from J, the gap between germline ends came to 11 bases. The CDR3 consists of 16 residues. In germline, CDR1 is KGHSH, CDR2 LQKENI. CDR3 DNA: TGTGCCAGCTCACCATCACTAGAAAGCTCCTACAATGAGCAGTTCTTC. Amino acids: CASSPSLESSYNEQFF.

J is TRBJ1-3 and V is TRBV27; 8 positions match TRBD1. V trimming: 5 bases; J trimming: 0 bases; junction bases outside the gene matches: 3. The length of the CDR3 is 15 residues. Germline CDR1 reads MNHEY; CDR2 reads SMNVEV (reference sequence). Here the CDR3 DNA reads TGTGCCAGCAGTCCGGACAGGGCCTCTGGAAACACCATATATTTT. It codes for CASSPDRASGNTIYF.

V usage is TRBV5-6 and J usage is TRBJ1-2, with a tentative D call TRBD1 (5 bases). V lost 6 bases to trimming and J lost 4 bases, with 10 bases between them. The germline gives CDR1 SGHDT, CDR2 YYEEEE. The CDR3 covers 12 residues. The CDR3 spells CASTGGGYGYTF. CDR3 sequence (DNA): TGTGCCAGCACCGGGGGAGGCTATGGCTACACCTTC.

The rearrangement joins TRBV6-5 to TRBJ1-5; no clear D gene. V dropped 2 bases and J dropped 5 bases, with 7 bases sitting between them. The CDR3 length is 13 residues. Germline V gene lookup returns CDR1 MNHEY and CDR2 SVGAGI. The CDR3 nucleotides read TGTGCCAGCAGTTACGAGGCAGATCAGCCCCAGCATTTT. Translation gives CASSYEADQPQHF.

V usage is TRBV28 and J usage is TRBJ2-2; no definite D call. Germline CDR1 MDHEN, CDR2 SYDVKM. There are 12 residues in the CDR3. Trimming took 4 bases from V and 4 from J, leaving 4 bases between them. The CDR3 region has the DNA TGTGCCAGCAGTTCCTTCACCGGGGAGCTGTTTTTT. Amino acid sequence: CASSSFTGELFF.

This chain uses TRBV11-2 with TRBJ2-7; TRBD1 aligns across 9 bases. The CDR3 is made up of 15 amino acids. Germline values: CDR1 SGHAT, CDR2 FQNNGV. With V trimmed by 4 bases and J by 5 bases, 9 bases remained unmatched. The CDR3 spells CASSSAGTGYHEQYF. The CDR3 DNA reads as TGTGCCAGCAGCTCGGCCGGGACAGGGTACCACGAGCAGTACTTC.

This rearrangement joins TRBV5-1 to TRBJ1-1; D gene ambiguous. V lost 0 bases and J 0 bases, leaving 6 bases between the germline ends. Germline V CDR1 and CDR2: SGHRS, YFSETQ. The CDR3 contains 14 residues. CDR3 in amino acids: CASSLDNMNTEAFF. The CDR3 DNA reads TGCGCCAGCAGCTTGGACAACATGAACACTGAAGCTTTCTTT. The full variable domain, rest sourced from reference TRBV5-1 and TRBJ1-1, is KAGVTQTPRYLIKTRGQQVTLSCSPISGHRSVSWYQQTPGQGLQFLFEYFSETQRNKGNFPGRFSGRQFSNSRSEMNVSTLELGDSALYLCASSLDNMNTEAFFGQGTRLTVV.

The rearrangement joins TRBV6-2 or TRBV6-3 to TRBJ1-1; TRBD1 is a possible D gene (6 bases). The CDR3 consists of 15 residues. Trimming removed 5 bases from V and 0 bases from J, with 13 bases in between. Per germline, CDR1 MNHEY and CDR2 SVGEGT. The CDR3 spells CASSLGTPLNTEAFF. The CDR3 DNA follows: TGTGCCAGCAGTCTCGGGACACCCTTGAACACTGAAGCTTTCTTT.

The chain employs TRBV7-2 and TRBJ2-7; TRBD2 aligns across 8 bases. Looked up from germline, CDR1 is SGHTA and CDR2 is FQGNSA. Trimming took 7 bases from V and 3 from J; bases not matched to a gene: 8. The CDR3 totals 14 residues. CDR3 sequence: CASTSGGRRYEQYF. As DNA, the CDR3 is TGTGCCAGCACCTCGGGCGGGAGGCGCTACGAGCAGTACTTC.

This chain uses TRBV5-1 with TRBJ1-1, with D possibly matching TRBD1 (6 bases). The germline V and J ends were trimmed by 4 bases and 0 bases, with 10 bases remaining between them. The CDR3 extends over 14 amino acids. The germline V gene has CDR1 SGHRS and CDR2 YFSETQ. CDR3 loop: CASSVGGVNTEAFF. The CDR3 bases are TGCGCCAGCAGCGTGGGGGGCGTGAACACTGAAGCTTTCTTT.

V gene TRBV2 combines with J gene TRBJ2-7; 7 bases map to TRBD2. After removal of 10 bases from V and 8 bases from J, the junction contained 14 bases not matched to a gene. The CDR3 is made up of 13 amino acids. Germline assignment: CDR1 SNHLY and CDR2 FYNNEI. The CDR3 spells CATAGRADTKQYF. The CDR3 DNA reads as TGTGCCACGGCGGGGAGGGCCGATACCAAGCAGTACTTC.

The chain employs TRBV5-1 and TRBJ2-1; 10 bases fit TRBD2. Germline CDR1 is SGHRS and CDR2 is YFSETQ. The CDR3 contains 14 residues. Trimming removed 9 bases from V and 7 bases from J; junction bases left unmatched: 10. The CDR3 region has the DNA TGCGCCAACCTCTTAGCGGGAGGTAGGAATGAGCAGTTCTTC. Encoded protein: CANLLAGGRNEQFF.

This clone was counted many times. The chain joins TRBV2 to TRBJ2-5, with D unresolved. Trimming cost V 3 bases and J 4 bases, with 6 bases left between them. Germline V gene sequence: CDR1 SNHLY, CDR2 FYNNEI. The CDR3 has 12 amino acids. CDR3 in amino acids: CASSDVRETQYF. DNA for the CDR3: TGTGCCAGCAGTGACGTCAGAGAGACCCAGTACTTC.

V gene TRBV6-5 combines with J gene TRBJ1-3; no clear D. Trimming removed 4 bases at V and 3 bases at J, with 10 bases between. This CDR3 comprises 14 residues. The germline V gene encodes CDR1 MNHEY and CDR2 SVGAGI. CDR3 protein: CASSSRGGGNTIYF. DNA of the CDR3: TGTGCCAGCAGTTCCAGAGGAGGTGGAAACACCATATATTTT.

This clone was counted once. The chain is built from TRBV12-5 and TRBJ1-3; TRBD1 matches at 7 bases. There are 15 residues in the CDR3. Germline-derived CDR1 and CDR2 are LGHNT and FRNRAP. J lost 2 bases, V lost 6 bases, and 7 bases had no gene match. The CDR3 sequence: CASGKGAAAGNTIYF. The CDR3 DNA sequence: TGTGCTAGTGGGAAGGGGGCGGCCGCTGGAAACACCATATATTTT.

This CDR3 reads CASSLGGSSNQPQHF. CDR3 nucleotide sequence: TGTGCCAGCAGCTTGGGGGGGTCCAGCAATCAGCCCCAGCATTTT. The chain has TRBV7-9 and TRBJ1-5; TRBD1 might be the D (5 bases). Germline CDR1 is SEHNR and CDR2 is FQNEAQ (reference sequence). Trimming cost V 3 bases and J 1 base, with 10 bases left between them. CDR3 length equals 15 residues.